The source of this T cell receptor beta chain is a study of control samples from healthy donors and cancer patients. The ends were cut back, 2 bases at V and 3 bases at J, with 8 bases in the middle. CDR1 and CDR2 (germline): SGHNT, YENEEA. The CDR3 has 13 amino acids. TCRdb's copy holds only in-frame clones and misses some; the assay was immunoSEQ multiplex PCR. Found here are about 98,000 clones, 70% to 80% of them singletons; the top ten hold roughly a tenth. The chain couples TRBV11-3 to TRBJ2-7, with D hard to call. What was sequenced was blood. This sequence originates from a woman under 40 in good health. Here the CDR3 DNA reads TGTGCCAGCAGCTTAATGGGGAACTACGAGCAGTACTTC. Translation: CASSLMGNYEQYF.